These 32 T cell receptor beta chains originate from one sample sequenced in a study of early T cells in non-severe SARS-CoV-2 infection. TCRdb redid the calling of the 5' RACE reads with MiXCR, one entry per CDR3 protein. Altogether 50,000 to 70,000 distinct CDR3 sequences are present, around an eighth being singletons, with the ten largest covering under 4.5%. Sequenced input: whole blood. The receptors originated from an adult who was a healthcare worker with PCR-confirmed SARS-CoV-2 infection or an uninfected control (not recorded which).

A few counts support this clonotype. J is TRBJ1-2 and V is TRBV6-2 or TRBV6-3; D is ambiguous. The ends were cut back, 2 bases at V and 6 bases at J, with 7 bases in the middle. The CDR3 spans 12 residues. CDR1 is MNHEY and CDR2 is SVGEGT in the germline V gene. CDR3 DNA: TGTGCCAGCAGTTACAATGGGGATGGCTACACCTTC. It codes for CASSYNGDGYTF.

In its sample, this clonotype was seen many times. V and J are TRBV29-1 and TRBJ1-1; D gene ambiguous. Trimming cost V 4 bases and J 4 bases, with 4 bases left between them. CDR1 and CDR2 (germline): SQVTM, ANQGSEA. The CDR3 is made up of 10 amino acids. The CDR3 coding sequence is TGCAGCGTTGCAGGCACTGAAGCTTTCTTT. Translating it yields CSVAGTEAFF.

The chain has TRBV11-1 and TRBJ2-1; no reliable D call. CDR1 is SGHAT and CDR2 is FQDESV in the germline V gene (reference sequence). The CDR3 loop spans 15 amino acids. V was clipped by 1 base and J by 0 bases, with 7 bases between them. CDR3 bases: TGTGCCAGCAGCTTAGGGGATGGCTCCTACAATGAGCAGTTCTTC. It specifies CASSLGDGSYNEQFF.

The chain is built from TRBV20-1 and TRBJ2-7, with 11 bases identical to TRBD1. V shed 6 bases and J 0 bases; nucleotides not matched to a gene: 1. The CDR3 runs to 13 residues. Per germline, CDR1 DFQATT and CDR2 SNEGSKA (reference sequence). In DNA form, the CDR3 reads TGCAGTGCCGGGACAGGGGGCTCCTACGAGCAGTACTTC. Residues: CSAGTGGSYEQYF.

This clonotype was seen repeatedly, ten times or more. In DNA, the CDR3 is TGCAGCGTTGAGGTTCAGGGCTACACCTTC. Encoded protein: CSVEVQGYTF. The chain joins TRBV29-1 to TRBJ1-2; D not certain. The CDR3 consists of 10 residues. Germline CDR1 reads SQVTM; CDR2 reads ANQGSEA. V was clipped by 3 bases and J by 8 bases, with 7 bases between them.

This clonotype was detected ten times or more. CDR3 amino acids: CASSLLATQGAGDTQYF. The CDR3 DNA reads TGCGCCAGCAGCCTGCTGGCGACTCAGGGGGCAGGGGATACGCAGTATTTT. This chain joins TRBV4-3 and TRBJ2-3; TRBD1 agrees at 8 bases. Trimming at V came to 4 bases and at J to 6 bases, leaving 15 bases not matched to a gene. CDR1 and CDR2 (germline): LGHNA, YSLEER. The CDR3 loop spans 17 amino acids.

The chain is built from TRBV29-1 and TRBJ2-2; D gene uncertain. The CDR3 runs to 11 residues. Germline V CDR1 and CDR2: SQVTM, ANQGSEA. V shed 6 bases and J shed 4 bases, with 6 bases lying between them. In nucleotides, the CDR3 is TGCAGCGTGATGGGCACCGGGGAGCTGTTTTTT. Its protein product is CSVMGTGELFF.

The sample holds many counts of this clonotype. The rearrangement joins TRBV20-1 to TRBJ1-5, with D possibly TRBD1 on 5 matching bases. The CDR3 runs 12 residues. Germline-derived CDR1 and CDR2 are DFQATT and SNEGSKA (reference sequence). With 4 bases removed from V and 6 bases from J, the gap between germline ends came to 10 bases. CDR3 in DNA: TGCAGTGCTACAGGGTGGAGTCAGCCCCAGCATTTT. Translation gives CSATGWSQPQHF.

The CDR3 loop is CASSFSGRRETQYF. The CDR3 DNA reads as TGCGCCAGCAGCTTTAGCGGGAGGCGGGAGACCCAGTACTTC. The chain joins TRBV5-1 to TRBJ2-5; 10 nucleotides match TRBD2. V gave up 2 bases and J gave up 5 bases; unmatched junction bases: 3. Germline assignment: CDR1 SGHRS and CDR2 YFSETQ. The CDR3 is 14 residues long.

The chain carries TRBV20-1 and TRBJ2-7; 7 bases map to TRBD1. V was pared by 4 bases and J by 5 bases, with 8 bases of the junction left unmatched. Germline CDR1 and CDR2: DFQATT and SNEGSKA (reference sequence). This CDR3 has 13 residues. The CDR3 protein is CSANRQGLNEQYF. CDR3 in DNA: TGCAGTGCTAATCGACAGGGATTAAACGAGCAGTACTTC.

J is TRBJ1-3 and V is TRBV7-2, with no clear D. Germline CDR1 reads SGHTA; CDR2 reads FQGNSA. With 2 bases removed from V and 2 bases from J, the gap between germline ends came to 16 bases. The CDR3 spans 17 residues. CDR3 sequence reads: CASSLTLTEAAGNTIYF. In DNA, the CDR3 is TGTGCCAGCAGCTTAACCTTAACGGAGGCAGCTGGAAACACCATATATTTT.

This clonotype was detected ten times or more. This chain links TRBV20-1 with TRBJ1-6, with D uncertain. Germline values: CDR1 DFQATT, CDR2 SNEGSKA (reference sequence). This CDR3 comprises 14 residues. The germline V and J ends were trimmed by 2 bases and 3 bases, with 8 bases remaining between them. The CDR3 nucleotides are TGCAGTGCTAGAAGCAGCTACTATAATTCACCCCTCCACTTT. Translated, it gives CSARSSYYNSPLHF.

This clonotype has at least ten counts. This CDR3 is CASSQRYRGSGNTIYF. CDR3 sequence (DNA): TGCGCCAGCAGCCAAAGATACAGGGGCTCTGGAAACACCATATATTTT. The gene calls are TRBV4-3 and TRBJ1-3; TRBD1 matches 7 bases. Trimming removed 2 bases from V and 0 bases from J; junction bases left unmatched: 4. The CDR3 is 16 amino acids. The germline V gene encodes CDR1 LGHNA and CDR2 YSLEER.

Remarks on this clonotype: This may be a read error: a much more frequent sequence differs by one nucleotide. The CDR3 DNA reads TGCAGCGTTGCGGGACTAACGGGAGCTGACGAGCAGTACTTC. As protein: CSVAGLTGADEQYF. The chain combines TRBV29-1 with TRBJ2-7; 7 positions agree with TRBD2. CDR3 length: 14 residues. The germline V gene has CDR1 SQVTM and CDR2 ANQGSEA. Trimming removed 4 bases from V and 5 bases from J; junction bases left unmatched: 11.

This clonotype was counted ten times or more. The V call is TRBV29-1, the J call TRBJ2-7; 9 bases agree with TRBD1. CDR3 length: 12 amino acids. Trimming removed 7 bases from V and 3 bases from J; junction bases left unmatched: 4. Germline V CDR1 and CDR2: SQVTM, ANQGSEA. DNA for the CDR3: TGCAGCGGACAGGGGGAAAACTACGAGCAGTACTTC. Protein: CSGQGENYEQYF.

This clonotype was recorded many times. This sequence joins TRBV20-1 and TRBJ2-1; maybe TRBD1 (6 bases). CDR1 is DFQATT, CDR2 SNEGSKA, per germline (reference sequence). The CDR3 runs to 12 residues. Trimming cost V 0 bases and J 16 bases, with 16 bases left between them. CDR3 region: CSAREQGFQEFF. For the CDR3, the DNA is TGCAGTGCTAGAGAACAGGGTTTCCAAGAATTCTTC.

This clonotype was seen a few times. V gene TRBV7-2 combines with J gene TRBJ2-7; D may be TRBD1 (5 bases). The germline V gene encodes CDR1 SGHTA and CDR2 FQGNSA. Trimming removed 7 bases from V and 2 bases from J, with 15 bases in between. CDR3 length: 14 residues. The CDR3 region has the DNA TGTGCCAGCACCAACCCCGTGACAGCCTACGAGCAGTACTTC. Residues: CASTNPVTAYEQYF.

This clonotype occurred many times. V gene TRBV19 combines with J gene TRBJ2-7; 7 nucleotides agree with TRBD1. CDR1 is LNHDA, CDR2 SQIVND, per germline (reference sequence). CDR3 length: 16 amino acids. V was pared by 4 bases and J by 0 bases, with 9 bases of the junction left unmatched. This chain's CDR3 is CASSTSNRGSSYEQYF. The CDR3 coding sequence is TGTGCCAGTAGTACCTCCAACAGGGGATCCTCCTACGAGCAGTACTTC. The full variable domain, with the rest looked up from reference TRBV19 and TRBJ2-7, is DGGITQSPKYLFRKEGQNVTLSCEQNLNHDAMYWYRQDPGQGLRLIYYSQIVNDFQKGDIAEGYSVSREKKESFPLTVTSAQKNPTAFYLCASSTSNRGSSYEQYFGPGTRLTVT.

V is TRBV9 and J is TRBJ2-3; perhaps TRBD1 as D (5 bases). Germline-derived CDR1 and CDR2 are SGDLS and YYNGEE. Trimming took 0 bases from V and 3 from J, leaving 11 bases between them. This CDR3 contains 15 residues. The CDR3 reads CASSVASGNTDTQYF. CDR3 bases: TGTGCCAGCAGCGTAGCTTCAGGGAATACAGATACGCAGTATTTT.

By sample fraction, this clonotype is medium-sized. In DNA form, the CDR3 reads TGTGCCAGCAGTGCCTATAGACAGGCAGCCAACGTCCTGACTTTC. It is translated as CASSAYRQAANVLTF. This chain links TRBV2 with TRBJ2-6; D may be TRBD1 (6 bases). The CDR3 loop spans 15 amino acids. The V end lost 4 bases, the J end lost 7 bases, and 14 bases lay between the germline ends. In germline, CDR1 is SNHLY, CDR2 FYNNEI.

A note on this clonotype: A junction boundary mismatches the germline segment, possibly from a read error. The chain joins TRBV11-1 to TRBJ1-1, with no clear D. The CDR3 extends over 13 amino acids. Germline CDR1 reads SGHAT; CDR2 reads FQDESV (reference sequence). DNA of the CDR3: TGTGCCAGCAGCTTGAAAAAGATGGGAACAGCCTTTTTT. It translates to CASSLKKMGTAFF.

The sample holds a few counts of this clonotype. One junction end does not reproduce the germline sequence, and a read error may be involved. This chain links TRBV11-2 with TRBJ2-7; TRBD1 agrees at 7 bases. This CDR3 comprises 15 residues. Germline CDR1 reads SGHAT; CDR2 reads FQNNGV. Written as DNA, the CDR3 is TGTGCCAGCAGCCTAGACCATAGGGGGCCCTACGAGCAGTACTTC. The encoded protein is CASSLDHRGPYEQYF.

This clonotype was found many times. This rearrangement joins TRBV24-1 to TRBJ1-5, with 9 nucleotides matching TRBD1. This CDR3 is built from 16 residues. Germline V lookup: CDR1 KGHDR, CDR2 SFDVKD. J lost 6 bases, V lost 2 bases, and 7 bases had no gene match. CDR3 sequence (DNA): TGTGCCACCAGTGATTCTAAACAGGGGGCGGGTCAGCCCCAGCATTTT. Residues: CATSDSKQGAGQPQHF.

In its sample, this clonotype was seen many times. CDR3 sequence reads: CSARSGLVNIQYF. For the CDR3, the DNA is TGCAGTGCTAGATCGGGACTGGTAAACATTCAGTACTTC. This chain connects TRBV20-1 to TRBJ2-4, with D possibly being TRBD2 (6 bases). Germline V gene lookup returns CDR1 DFQATT and CDR2 SNEGSKA (reference sequence). The CDR3 spans 13 residues. The V gene lost 2 bases and the J gene lost 6 bases, with 11 bases spanning the gap.

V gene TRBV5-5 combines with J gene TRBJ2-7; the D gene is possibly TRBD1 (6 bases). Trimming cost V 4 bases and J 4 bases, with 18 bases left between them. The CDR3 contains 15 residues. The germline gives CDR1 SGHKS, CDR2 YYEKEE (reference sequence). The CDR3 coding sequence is TGTGCCAGCAGCCCCAGGGGTACAGGGCTGTACGAGCAGTACTTC. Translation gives CASSPRGTGLYEQYF.

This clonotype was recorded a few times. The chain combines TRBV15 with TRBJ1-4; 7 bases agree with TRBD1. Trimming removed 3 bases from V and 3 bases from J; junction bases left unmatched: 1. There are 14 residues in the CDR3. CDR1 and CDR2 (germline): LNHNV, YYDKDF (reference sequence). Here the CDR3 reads CATSRTGSNEKLFF. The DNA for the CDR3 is TGTGCCACCAGCAGGACAGGGTCTAATGAAAAACTGTTTTTT.

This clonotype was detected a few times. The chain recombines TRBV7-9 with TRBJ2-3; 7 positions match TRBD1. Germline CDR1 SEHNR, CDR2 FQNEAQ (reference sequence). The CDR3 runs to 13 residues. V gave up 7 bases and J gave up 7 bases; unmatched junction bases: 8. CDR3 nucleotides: TGTGCCAGCACCGGGACAGCACAGAATACGCAGTATTTT. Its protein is CASTGTAQNTQYF. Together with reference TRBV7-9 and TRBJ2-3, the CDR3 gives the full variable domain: DTGVSQNPRHKITKRGQNVTFRCDPISEHNRLYWYRQTLGQGPEFLTYFQNEAQLEKSRLLSDRFSAERPKGSFSTLEIQRTEQGDSAMYLCASTGTAQNTQYFGPGTRLTVL.

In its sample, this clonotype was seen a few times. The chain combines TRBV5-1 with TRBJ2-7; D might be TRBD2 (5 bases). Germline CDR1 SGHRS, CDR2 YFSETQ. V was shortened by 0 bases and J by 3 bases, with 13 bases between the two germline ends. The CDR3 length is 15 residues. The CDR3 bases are TGCGCCAGCAGCTTGGATGTGGGAGCGAACTACGAGCAGTACTTC. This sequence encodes CASSLDVGANYEQYF. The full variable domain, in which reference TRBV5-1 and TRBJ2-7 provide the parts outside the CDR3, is KAGVTQTPRYLIKTRGQQVTLSCSPISGHRSVSWYQQTPGQGLQFLFEYFSETQRNKGNFPGRFSGRQFSNSRSEMNVSTLELGDSALYLCASSLDVGANYEQYFGPGTRLTVT.

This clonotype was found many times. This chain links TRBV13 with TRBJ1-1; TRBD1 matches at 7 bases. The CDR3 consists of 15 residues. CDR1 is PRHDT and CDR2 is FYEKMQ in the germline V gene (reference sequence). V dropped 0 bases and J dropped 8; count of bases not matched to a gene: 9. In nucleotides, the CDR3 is TGTGCCAGCAGCTTAGGGCACCCGACAGGGCTGGAAGCTTTCTTT. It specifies CASSLGHPTGLEAFF. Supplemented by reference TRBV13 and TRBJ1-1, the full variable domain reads AAGVIQSPRHLIKEKRETATLKCYPIPRHDTVYWYQQGPGQDPQFLISFYEKMQSDKGSIPDRFSAQQFSDYHSELNMSSLELGDSALYFCASSLGHPTGLEAFFGQGTRLTVV.

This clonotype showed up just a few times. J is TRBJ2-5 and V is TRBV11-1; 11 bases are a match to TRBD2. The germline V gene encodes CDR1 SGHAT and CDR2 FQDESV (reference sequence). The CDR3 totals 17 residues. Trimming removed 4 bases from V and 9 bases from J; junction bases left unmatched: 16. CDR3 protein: CASSSTRLAGKLRAQYF. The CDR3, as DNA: TGTGCCAGCAGCTCAACAAGACTAGCGGGAAAACTAAGGGCCCAGTACTTC.

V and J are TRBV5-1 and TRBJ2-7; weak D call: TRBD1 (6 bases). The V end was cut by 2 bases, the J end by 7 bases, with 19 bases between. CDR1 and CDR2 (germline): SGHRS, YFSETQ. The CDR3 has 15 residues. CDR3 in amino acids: CASSFSSGAAREQYF. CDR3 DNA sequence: TGCGCCAGCAGCTTCAGTTCAGGGGCCGCCAGGGAGCAGTACTTC.

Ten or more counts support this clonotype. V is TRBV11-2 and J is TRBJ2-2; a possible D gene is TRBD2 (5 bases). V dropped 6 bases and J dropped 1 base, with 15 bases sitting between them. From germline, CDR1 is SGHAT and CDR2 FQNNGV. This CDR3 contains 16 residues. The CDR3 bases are TGTGCCAGCAGTACTGAGACGGGAAGGAACACCGGGGAGCTGTTTTTT. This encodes CASSTETGRNTGELFF.